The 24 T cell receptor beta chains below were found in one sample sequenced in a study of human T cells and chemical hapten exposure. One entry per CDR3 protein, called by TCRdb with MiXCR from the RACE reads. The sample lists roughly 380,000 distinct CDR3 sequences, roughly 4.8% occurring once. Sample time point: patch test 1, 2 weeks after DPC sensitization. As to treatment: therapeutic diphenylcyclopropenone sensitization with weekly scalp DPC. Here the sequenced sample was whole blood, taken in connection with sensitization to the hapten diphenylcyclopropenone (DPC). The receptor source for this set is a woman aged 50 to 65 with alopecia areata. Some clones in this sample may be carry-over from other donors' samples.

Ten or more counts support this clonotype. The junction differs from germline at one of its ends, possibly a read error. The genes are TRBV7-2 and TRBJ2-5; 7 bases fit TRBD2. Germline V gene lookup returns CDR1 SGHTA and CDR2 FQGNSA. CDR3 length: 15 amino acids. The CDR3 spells CASSLARGVQETQYF. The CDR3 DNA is TGTGCCAGCAGCCTAGCCCGGGGGGTCCAAGAGACCCAGTACTTC. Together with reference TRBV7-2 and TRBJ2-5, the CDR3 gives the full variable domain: GAGVSQSPSNKVTEKGKDVELRCDPISGHTALYWYRQSLGQGLEFLIYFQGNSAPDKSGLPSDRFSAERTGGSVSTLTIQRTQQEDSAVYLCASSLARGVQETQYFGPGTRLLVL.

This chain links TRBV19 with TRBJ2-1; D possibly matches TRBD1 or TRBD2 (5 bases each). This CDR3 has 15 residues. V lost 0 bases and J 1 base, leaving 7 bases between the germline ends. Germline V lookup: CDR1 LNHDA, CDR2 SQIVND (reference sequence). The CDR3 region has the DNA TGTGCCAGTAGTATAGATGGGGGTTCCTACAATGAGCAGTTCTTC. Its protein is CASSIDGGSYNEQFF.

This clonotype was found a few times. The CDR3 protein is CSVEDPATQKDIQYF. The CDR3 DNA follows: TGCAGCGTTGAAGATCCTGCAACCCAGAAGGACATTCAGTACTTC. The J gene is TRBJ2-4, the V gene TRBV29-1; no firm D call. Germline CDR1 reads SQVTM; CDR2 reads ANQGSEA. The CDR3 is 15 residues long. The ends were cut back, 0 bases at V and 8 bases at J, with 17 bases in the middle.

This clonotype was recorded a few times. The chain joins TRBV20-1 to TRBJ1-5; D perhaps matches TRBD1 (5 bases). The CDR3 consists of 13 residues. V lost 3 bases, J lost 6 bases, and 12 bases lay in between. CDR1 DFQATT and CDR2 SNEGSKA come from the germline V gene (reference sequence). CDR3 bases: TGCAGTGCTAGTGTGGGGGTAAGTCAGCCCCAGCATTTT. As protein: CSASVGVSQPQHF.

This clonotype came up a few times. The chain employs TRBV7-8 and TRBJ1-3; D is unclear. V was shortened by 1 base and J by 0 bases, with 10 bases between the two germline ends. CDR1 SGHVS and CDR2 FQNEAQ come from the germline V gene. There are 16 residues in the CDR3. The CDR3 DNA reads TGTGCCAGCAGCTTAGTTTCACAGCTCTCTGGAAACACCATATATTTT. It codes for CASSLVSQLSGNTIYF.

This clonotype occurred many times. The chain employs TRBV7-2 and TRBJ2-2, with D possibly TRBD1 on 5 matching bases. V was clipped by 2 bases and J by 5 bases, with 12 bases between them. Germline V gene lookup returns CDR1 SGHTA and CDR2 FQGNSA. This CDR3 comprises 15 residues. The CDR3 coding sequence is TGTGCCAGCAGCTTATATGGGGCTGGGACCGGGGAGCTGTTTTTT. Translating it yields CASSLYGAGTGELFF.

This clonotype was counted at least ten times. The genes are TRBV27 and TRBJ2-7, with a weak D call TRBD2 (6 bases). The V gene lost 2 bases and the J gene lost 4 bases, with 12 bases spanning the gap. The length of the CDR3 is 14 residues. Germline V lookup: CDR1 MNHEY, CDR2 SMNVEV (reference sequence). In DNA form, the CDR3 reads TGTGCCAGCAGTTTAAGGCGGGGCCTTTACGAGCAGTACTTC. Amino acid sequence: CASSLRRGLYEQYF.

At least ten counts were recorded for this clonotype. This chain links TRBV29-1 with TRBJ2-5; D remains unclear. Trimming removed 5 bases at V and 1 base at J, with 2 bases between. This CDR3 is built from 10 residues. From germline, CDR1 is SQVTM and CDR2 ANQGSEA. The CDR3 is CSVPQETQYF. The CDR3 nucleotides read TGCAGCGTTCCCCAAGAGACCCAGTACTTC.

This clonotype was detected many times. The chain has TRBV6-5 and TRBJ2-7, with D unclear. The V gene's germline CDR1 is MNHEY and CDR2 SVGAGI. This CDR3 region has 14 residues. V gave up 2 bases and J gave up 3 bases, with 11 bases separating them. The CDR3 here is CASSYRRHSYEQYF. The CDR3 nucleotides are TGTGCCAGCAGTTACCGAAGACATAGCTACGAGCAGTACTTC.

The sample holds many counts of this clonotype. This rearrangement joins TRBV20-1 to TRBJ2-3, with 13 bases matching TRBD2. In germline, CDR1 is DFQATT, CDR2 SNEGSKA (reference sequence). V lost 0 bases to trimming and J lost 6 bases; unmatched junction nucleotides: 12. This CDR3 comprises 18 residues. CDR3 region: CSARDAALAGGVEDTQYF. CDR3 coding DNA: TGCAGTGCTAGAGACGCGGCACTAGCGGGAGGGGTAGAGGATACGCAGTATTTT.

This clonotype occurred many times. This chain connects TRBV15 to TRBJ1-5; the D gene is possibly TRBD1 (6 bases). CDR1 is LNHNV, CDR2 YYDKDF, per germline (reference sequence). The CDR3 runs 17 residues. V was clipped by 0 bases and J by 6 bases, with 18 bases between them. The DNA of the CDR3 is TGTGCCACCAGCAGAGATAGGGGAACTAACAGGGCTCAGCCCCAGCATTTT. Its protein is CATSRDRGTNRAQPQHF. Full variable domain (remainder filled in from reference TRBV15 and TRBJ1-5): DAMVIQNPRYQVTQFGKPVTLSCSQTLNHNVMYWYQQKSSQAPKLLFHYYDKDFNNEADTPDNFQSRRPNTSFCFLDIRSPGLGDTAMYLCATSRDRGTNRAQPQHFGDGTRLSIL.

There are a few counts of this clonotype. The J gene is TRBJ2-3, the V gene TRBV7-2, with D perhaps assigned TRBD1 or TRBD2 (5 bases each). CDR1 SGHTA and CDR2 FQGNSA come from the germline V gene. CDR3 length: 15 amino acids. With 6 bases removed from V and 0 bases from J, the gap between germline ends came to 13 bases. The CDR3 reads CASRMERGSTDTQYF. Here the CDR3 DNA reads TGTGCCAGCAGGATGGAGAGGGGTAGCACAGATACGCAGTATTTT. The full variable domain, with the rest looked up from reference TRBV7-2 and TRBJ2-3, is GAGVSQSPSNKVTEKGKDVELRCDPISGHTALYWYRQSLGQGLEFLIYFQGNSAPDKSGLPSDRFSAERTGGSVSTLTIQRTQQEDSAVYLCASRMERGSTDTQYFGPGTRLTVL.

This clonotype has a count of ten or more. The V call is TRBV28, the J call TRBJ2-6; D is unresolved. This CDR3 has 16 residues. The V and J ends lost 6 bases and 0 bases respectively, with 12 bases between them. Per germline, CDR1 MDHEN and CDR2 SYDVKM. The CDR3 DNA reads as TGTGCCAGCAGCTCCGTCCGTAGCTCTGGGGCCAACGTCCTGACTTTC. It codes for CASSSVRSSGANVLTF. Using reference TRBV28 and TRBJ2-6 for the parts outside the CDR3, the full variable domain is DVKVTQSSRYLVKRTGEKVFLECVQDMDHENMFWYRQDPGLGLRLIYFSYDVKMKEKGDIPEGYSVSREKKERFSLILESASTNQTSMYLCASSSVRSSGANVLTFGAGSRLTVL.

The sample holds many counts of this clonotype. The CDR3 spells CASSPRGRGYNEQFF. The CDR3 DNA reads TGTGCCAGCTCACCACGGGGCAGGGGGTACAATGAGCAGTTCTTC. This rearrangement joins TRBV18 to TRBJ2-1; 7 bases align to TRBD1. J lost 4 bases, V lost 1 base, and 4 bases had no gene match. Germline V gives CDR1 KGHSH, CDR2 LQKENI. This CDR3 region has 15 residues. The full variable domain, in which reference TRBV18 and TRBJ2-1 provide the parts outside the CDR3, is NAGVMQNPRHLVRRRGQEARLRCSPMKGHSHVYWYRQLPEEGLKFMVYLQKENIIDESGMPKERFSAEFPKEGPSILRIQQVVRGDSAAYFCASSPRGRGYNEQFFGPGTRLTVL.

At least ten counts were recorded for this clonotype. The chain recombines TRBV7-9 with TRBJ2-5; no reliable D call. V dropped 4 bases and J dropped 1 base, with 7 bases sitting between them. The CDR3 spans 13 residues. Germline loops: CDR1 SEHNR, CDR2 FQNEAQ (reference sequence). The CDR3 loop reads CASSSGSQETQYF. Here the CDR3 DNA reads TGTGCCAGCAGCTCCGGGTCCCAAGAGACCCAGTACTTC.

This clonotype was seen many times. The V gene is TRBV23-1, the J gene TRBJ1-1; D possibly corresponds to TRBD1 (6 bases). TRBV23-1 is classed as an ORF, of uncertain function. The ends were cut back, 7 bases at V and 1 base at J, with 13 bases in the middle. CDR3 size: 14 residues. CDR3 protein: CASKRYRENTEAFF. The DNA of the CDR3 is TGCGCCAGCAAGCGGTACAGGGAGAACACTGAAGCTTTCTTT.

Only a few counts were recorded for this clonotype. The CDR3, as DNA: TGTGCCAGCAGCCCGGGGACAGGGATGACGCTGAACACCGGGGAGCTGTTTTTT. Protein: CASSPGTGMTLNTGELFF. V and J are TRBV5-6 and TRBJ2-2; 9 bases match TRBD1. The CDR3 covers 18 residues. The trim removed 4 bases at V and 1 base at J, leaving 11 bases unmatched. Germline V CDR1 and CDR2: SGHDT, YYEEEE.

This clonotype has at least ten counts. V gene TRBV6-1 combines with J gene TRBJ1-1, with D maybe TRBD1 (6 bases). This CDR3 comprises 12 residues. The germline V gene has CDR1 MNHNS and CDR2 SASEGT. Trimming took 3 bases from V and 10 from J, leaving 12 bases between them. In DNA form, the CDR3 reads TGTGCCAGCAGTGAGGGTAGGGGGGGAGCTTTCTTT. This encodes CASSEGRGGAFF.

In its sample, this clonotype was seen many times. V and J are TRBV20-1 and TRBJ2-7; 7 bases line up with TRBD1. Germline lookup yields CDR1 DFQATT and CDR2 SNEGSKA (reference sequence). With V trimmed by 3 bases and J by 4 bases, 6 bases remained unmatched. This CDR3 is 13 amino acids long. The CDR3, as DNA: TGCAGTGCTAGGACCGGGACAGCTTACGAGCAGTACTTC. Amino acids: CSARTGTAYEQYF.

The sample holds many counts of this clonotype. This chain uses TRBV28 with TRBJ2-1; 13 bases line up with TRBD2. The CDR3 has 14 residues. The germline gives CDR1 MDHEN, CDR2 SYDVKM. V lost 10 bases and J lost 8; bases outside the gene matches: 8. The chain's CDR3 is CATSPLAGGDEQFF. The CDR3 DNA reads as TGTGCCACCTCACCACTAGCGGGAGGGGATGAGCAGTTCTTC. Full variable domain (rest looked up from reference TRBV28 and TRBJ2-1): DVKVTQSSRYLVKRTGEKVFLECVQDMDHENMFWYRQDPGLGLRLIYFSYDVKMKEKGDIPEGYSVSREKKERFSLILESASTNQTSMYLCATSPLAGGDEQFFGPGTRLTVL.

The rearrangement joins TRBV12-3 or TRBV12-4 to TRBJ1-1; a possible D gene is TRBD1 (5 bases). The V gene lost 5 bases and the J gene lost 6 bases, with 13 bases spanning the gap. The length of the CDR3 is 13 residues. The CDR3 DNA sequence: TGTGCCAGCAGTCTCCTGAGGGGCCCTGAAGCTTTCTTT. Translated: CASSLLRGPEAFF.

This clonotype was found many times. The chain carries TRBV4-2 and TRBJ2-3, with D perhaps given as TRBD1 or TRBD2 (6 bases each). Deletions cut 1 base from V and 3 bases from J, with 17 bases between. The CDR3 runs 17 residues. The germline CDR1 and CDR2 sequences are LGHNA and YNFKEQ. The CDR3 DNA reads TGTGCCAGCAGCCAAGCGGTCGGGGGCCTGGGAACAGATACGCAGTATTTT. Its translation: CASSQAVGGLGTDTQYF.

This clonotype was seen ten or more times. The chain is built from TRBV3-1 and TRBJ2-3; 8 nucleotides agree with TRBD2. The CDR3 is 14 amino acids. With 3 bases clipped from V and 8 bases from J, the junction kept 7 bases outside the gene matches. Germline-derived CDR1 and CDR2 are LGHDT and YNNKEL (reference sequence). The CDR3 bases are TGTGCCAGCAGCCAGGCGGTAGCGGGACGTACGCAGTATTTT. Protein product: CASSQAVAGRTQYF.

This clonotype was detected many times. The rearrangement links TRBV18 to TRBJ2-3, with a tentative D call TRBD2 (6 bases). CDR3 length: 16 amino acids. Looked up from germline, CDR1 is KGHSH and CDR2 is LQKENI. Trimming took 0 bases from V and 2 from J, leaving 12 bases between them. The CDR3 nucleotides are TGTGCCAGCTCACCACCCGGGGGACTCGACACAGATACGCAGTATTTT. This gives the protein CASSPPGGLDTDTQYF.